These T cell receptor beta chains were read from a single sample in a study of blood T cells in healthy people across ages. Via MiXCR, TCRdb re-called the 5' RACE reads, giving one row per CDR3 protein. The data contain about 1.6 million distinct CDR3 sequences, 30% to 35% of them seen just once; the ten biggest clones take up approximately 10%. The specimen sequenced was blood. All receptors come from a woman between 25 and 40 years old in good health. Each CDR3 is given with its conserved first and last residue. D genes are given only for firm matches. Only part of the rows carry a size: once, few, many, or a class if the clone is expanded.

TRBV6-1	once	.	TRBJ1-2	CASSVGPGTASGHTF	.
TRBV5-1	.	.	TRBJ2-5	CVSSLEIRETQYF	TGCGTCAGCAGCTTGGAAATAAGAGAGACCCAGTACTTC
TRBV6-5	few	.	TRBJ2-7	CASRYSSGVYEQYF	TGTGCCAGCAGGTACAGTTCGGGGGTGTACGAGCAGTACTTC
TRBV12-3/TRBV12-4	.	.	TRBJ1-4	CASSLDGFNEKLFF	TGTGCCAGCAGTTTAGACGGGTTTAATGAAAAACTGTTTTTT
TRBV2	.	TRBD1	TRBJ1-5	CASRADRGPQHF	TGTGCCAGCAGGGCGGACAGGGGACCCCAGCATTTT
TRBV7-9	.	TRBD2	TRBJ2-1	CASSFPSGRLEQCF	TGTGCCAGCAGCTTTCCTAGCGGGAGACTTGAGCAGTGCTTC
TRBV20-1	few	.	TRBJ1-1	CSAASGEAFF	TGCAGTGCTGCCTCGGGGGAAGCTTTCTTT
TRBV12-3/TRBV12-4	.	TRBD1	TRBJ1-2	CASSPQGGSGSGYTF	TGTGCCAGCAGTCCACAGGGGGGATCGGGGTCTGGCTACACCTTC
TRBV11-2	few	.	TRBJ2-3	CASSLRGEYEQYF	TGTGCCAGCAGCCTACGAGGGGAATACGAGCAGTATTTT
TRBV7-9	.	TRBD2	TRBJ2-7	CASSLVTSGENF	TGTGCCAGCAGCTTAGTCACTAGCGGGGAAAACTTC
TRBV3-1	.	TRBD2	TRBJ2-5	CASSPTLAGAETQYF	TGTGCCAGCAGCCCTACACTAGCGGGGGCGGAGACCCAGTACTTC
TRBV27	few	.	TRBJ2-7	CASSLNGESYEQYF	TGTGCCAGCAGTTTAAATGGGGAATCCTACGAGCAGTACTTC
TRBV7-2	.	TRBD1	TRBJ1-1	CASSSWTGSPFTEAFF	TGTGCCAGCAGCTCATGGACAGGGTCCCCCTTCACTGAGGCTTTCTTT
TRBV7-2	many	.	TRBJ2-7	CASSPAGVSAAYEQYF	TGTGCCAGCAGCCCCGCCGGGGTATCAGCGGCCTACGAGCAGTACTTC
TRBV10-3	.	TRBD1	TRBJ1-2	CAISESGQEGYTF	TGTGCCATCAGTGAGAGCGGACAGGAAGGCTACACCTTC
TRBV20-1	.	TRBD2	TRBJ2-1	CSARDPEAGGPGEQFF	TGCAGTGCTAGAGATCCTGAAGCGGGGGGGCCGGGTGAGCAGTTCTTC
TRBV4-1	many	.	TRBJ2-7	CASSQVSGNYEQYF	TGCGCCAGCAGCCAAGTCAGCGGAAACTACGAGCAGTACTTC
TRBV27	few	.	TRBJ2-7	CASRPSGGYGNEQYF	TGTGCCAGCAGGCCGAGTGGGGGGTATGGAAACGAGCAGTACTTC
TRBV3-1	few	.	TRBJ2-1	CASSQDVGQSQFF	TGTGCCAGCAGCCAAGATGTGGGACAAAGCCAGTTCTTC
TRBV27	few	TRBD1	TRBJ2-4	CASSMGTALAKNIRYF	TGTGCCAGCAGTATGGGGACAGCCCTAGCCAAAAACATTCGGTACTTC
TRBV10-1	many	.	TRBJ2-4	CASNKDRWGFEAKNIQYF	TGCGCCAGCAACAAGGACCGTTGGGGGTTTGAAGCCAAAAACATTCAGTACTTC
TRBV20-1	.	.	TRBJ2-1	CSARGYGHEQFF	TGCAGTGCCCGAGGGTACGGTCATGAGCAGTTCTTC
TRBV4-1	once	TRBD2	TRBJ2-5	CASPPRIGELAGEIERQETQYF	TGCGCCAGCCCGCCAAGAATCGGGGAACTAGCGGGAGAGATAGAACGACAAGAGACCCAGTACTTC
TRBV5-1	.	.	TRBJ1-5	CASSLSGLLDQPQHF	TGCGCCAGCAGCTTGTCGGGTCTGCTGGATCAGCCCCAGCATTTT
TRBV11-1	many	.	TRBJ2-1	CASSLDGGEQFF	TGTGCCAGCAGCTTAGATGGCGGTGAGCAGTTCTTC
TRBV25-1	.	.	TRBJ2-7	CASLSPGVRGNYEQYF	TGTGCCAGCTTGTCCCCTGGGGTCAGGGGAAACTACGAGCAGTACTTC
TRBV7-2	.	.	TRBJ1-6	CASSLAGPLESPLHF	TGTGCCAGCAGCTTAGCCGGGCCTCTGGAGTCACCCCTCCACTTT
TRBV27	.	.	TRBJ2-7	CASSSNVNAYEQYF	TGTGCCAGCAGTTCGAACGTAAACGCCTACGAGCAGTACTTC
TRBV29-1	few	TRBD1	TRBJ2-3	CSVAQGTGGDTQYF	TGCAGCGTCGCCCAGGGGACAGGGGGAGATACGCAGTATTTT
TRBV12-3/TRBV12-4	.	.	TRBJ2-1	CASSLVSGNRNEQFF	TGTGCCAGCAGTCTTGTTAGCGGAAACAGAAATGAGCAGTTCTTC
TRBV4-1	.	.	TRBJ2-1	CASSLYGTQGPSYNEQFF	TGCGCCAGCAGCCTCTACGGGACCCAGGGGCCCTCCTACAATGAGCAGTTCTTC
TRBV9	few	TRBD2	TRBJ2-5	CASSVIRGGRETQYF	TGTGCCAGCAGCGTGATTCGGGGGGGCCGGGAGACCCAGTACTTC
TRBV20-1	few	TRBD1	TRBJ2-5	CSAGEDREPQETQYF	TGCAGTGCTGGGGAGGACAGGGAGCCCCAAGAGACCCAGTACTTC
TRBV7-9	.	TRBD1	TRBJ2-5	CASSPGGVGQETQYF	TGTGCCAGCAGCCCAGGGGGCGTCGGCCAAGAGACCCAGTACTTC
TRBV15	.	TRBD2	TRBJ2-7	CATSKGLAGEGGYEQYF	TGTGCCACCAGCAAAGGACTAGCGGGAGAAGGCGGCTACGAGCAGTACTTC
TRBV10-2	.	.	TRBJ2-3	CASSKQGFTDTQYF	TGCGCCAGCAGCAAACAGGGCTTCACAGATACGCAGTATTTT
TRBV20-1	.	.	TRBJ1-1	CSARDRDKIFEAFF	TGCAGTGCTAGAGATCGGGACAAAATCTTCGAAGCTTTCTTT
TRBV4-2	.	.	TRBJ2-7	CASSQESETGSYEQYF	TGTGCCAGCAGCCAAGAAAGCGAAACAGGGTCCTACGAGCAGTACTTC
TRBV7-2	once	TRBD2	TRBJ2-2	CASSPAGAYTGELFF	TGTGCCAGCAGCCCAGCGGGGGCCTACACCGGGGAGCTGTTTTTT
TRBV7-9	few	TRBD1	TRBJ2-6	CASSHRDRGVTGANVLTF	TGTGCCAGCAGCCACCGGGACAGGGGAGTAACAGGGGCCAACGTCCTGACTTTC